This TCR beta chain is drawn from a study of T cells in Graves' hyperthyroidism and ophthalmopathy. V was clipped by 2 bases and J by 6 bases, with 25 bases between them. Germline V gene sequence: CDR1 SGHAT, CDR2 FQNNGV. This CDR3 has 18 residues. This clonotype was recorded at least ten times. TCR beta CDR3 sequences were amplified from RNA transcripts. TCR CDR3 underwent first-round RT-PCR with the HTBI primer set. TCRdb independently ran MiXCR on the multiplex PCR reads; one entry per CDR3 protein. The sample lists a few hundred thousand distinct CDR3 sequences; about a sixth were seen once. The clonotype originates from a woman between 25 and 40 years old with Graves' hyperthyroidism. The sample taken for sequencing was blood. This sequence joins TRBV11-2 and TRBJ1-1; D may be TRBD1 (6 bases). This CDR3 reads CASSLTGPLRGGGAEAFF. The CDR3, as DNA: TGTGCCAGCAGCTTAACGGGGCCGTTGAGGGGTGGGGGCGCTGAAGCTTTCTTT.